Listed below are T cell receptor beta chains from one sample, sequenced in a study of identifying expanded T cells in peripheral blood. Using immunoSEQ multiplex PCR, the repertoire was profiled, and TCRdb retains in-frame clones only, with some absent. In the table there are approximately 100,000 clones, around 89% of which are singletons. Specimen: blood. All receptors come from a person aged 18 to 75 in good health. The CDR3 runs from the conserved cysteine through the conserved F or W. Fields, in order: CDR3 protein, CDR3 DNA, V gene, clone size, J gene, D gene. D genes are given only for firm matches. Part of the rows lack a size; the others show once, few, many or a class for expanded clones.

CDR3: CASSLWGVGDFRDYGYTF
DNA: TGTGCCAGCAGCTTATGGGGGGTAGGAGACTTTAGGGACTATGGCTACACCTTC
V: TRBV7-9
size: .
J: TRBJ1-2
D: .

CDR3: CASRRQDTQYF
DNA: TGCGCCAGCAGAAGGCAGGATACGCAGTATTTT
V: TRBV5-1
size: .
J: TRBJ2-3
D: .

CDR3: CASTDLGKAGVETQYF
DNA: TGTGCCAGTACGGATCTCGGAAAAGCGGGGGTGGAGACCCAGTACTTC
V: TRBV19
size: once
J: TRBJ2-5
D: TRBD2

CDR3: CASSLEGQGRETQYF
DNA: TGTGCCAGCAGCTTAGAAGGGCAGGGTAGAGAGACCCAGTACTTC
V: TRBV7-2
size: .
J: TRBJ2-5
D: .

CDR3: CASSFLGGGGYNEQFF
DNA: TGTGCCAGCAGTTTTCTGGGCGGGGGGGGCTACAATGAGCAGTTCTTC
V: TRBV27
size: .
J: TRBJ2-1
D: TRBD2

CDR3: CASSRTKNIQYF
DNA: TGTGCCAGCAGCCGGACCAAAAACATTCAGTACTTC
V: TRBV6-5
size: once
J: TRBJ2-4
D: .

CDR3: CASSVGWRGELFF
DNA: TGTGCCAGCAGCGTAGGTTGGCGCGGGGAGCTGTTTTTT
V: TRBV9
size: .
J: TRBJ2-2
D: .

CDR3: CASSLNQGGTTEAFF
DNA: TGTGCCAGCAGTCTAAACCAGGGGGGCACCACTGAAGCTTTCTTT
V: TRBV2
size: .
J: TRBJ1-1
D: TRBD1

CDR3: CASRGRFSRSGWENTGELFF
DNA: TGCGCCAGCCGGGGAAGGTTCTCTAGGTCAGGGTGGGAGAACACCGGGGAGCTGTTTTTT
V: TRBV10-2
size: .
J: TRBJ2-2
D: .

CDR3: CSVEDPDSYEQYF
DNA: TGCAGCGTTGAAGACCCCGACAGCTACGAGCAGTACTTC
V: TRBV29-1
size: .
J: TRBJ2-7
D: .

CDR3: CASSTDGVEKLFF
DNA: TGTGCCAGCAGCACGGACGGAGTTGAAAAACTGTTTTTT
V: TRBV14
size: .
J: TRBJ1-4
D: .

CDR3: CASSEGRGYEQYF
DNA: TGTGCCAGCAGTGAAGGGCGGGGCTACGAGCAGTACTTC
V: TRBV25-1
size: once
J: TRBJ2-7
D: .

CDR3: CASRSGAGDGYTF
DNA: TGTGCCAGCAGATCCGGGGCGGGGGATGGCTACACCTTC
V: TRBV9
size: few
J: TRBJ1-2
D: .

CDR3: CASARQGREETQYF
DNA: TGCGCCAGCGCCCGACAGGGGAGGGAAGAGACCCAGTACTTC
V: TRBV4-3
size: .
J: TRBJ2-5
D: .

CDR3: CASSLEERSYNSPLHF
DNA: TGCGCCAGCAGCCTAGAGGAACGGAGCTATAATTCACCCCTCCACTTT
V: TRBV4-1
size: .
J: TRBJ1-6
D: .

CDR3: CASSPWTAPKGLFF
DNA: TGTGCCAGCAGCCCATGGACAGCCCCAAAGGGACTGTTTTTT
V: TRBV9
size: few
J: TRBJ1-4
D: .

CDR3: CASSEALYPYGYTF
DNA: TGTGCCAGCAGTGAGGCCCTTTATCCGTATGGCTACACCTTC
V: TRBV6-1
size: .
J: TRBJ1-2
D: .

CDR3: CAISEARGGAGNTIYF
DNA: TGTGCCATCAGTGAGGCACGAGGGGGTGCGGGAAACACCATATATTTT
V: TRBV10-3
size: .
J: TRBJ1-3
D: .

CDR3: CASSLEPGLSSYNEQFF
DNA: TGTGCCAGCAGCTTGGAACCGGGGCTAAGCTCCTACAATGAGCAGTTCTTC
V: TRBV7-2
size: .
J: TRBJ2-1
D: .

CDR3: CASSYTWTGQEKLFF
DNA: TGTGCCAGCAGTTACACCTGGACAGGGCAGGAAAAACTGTTTTTT
V: TRBV6-5
size: .
J: TRBJ1-4
D: TRBD1

CDR3: CASSLRTALGNTIYF
DNA: TGTGCCAGCAGCTTGAGGACAGCACTTGGAAACACCATATATTTT
V: TRBV5-4
size: .
J: TRBJ1-3
D: .

CDR3: CASSPTATGELFF
DNA: TGCGCCAGCAGTCCTACTGCGACCGGGGAGCTGTTTTTT
V: TRBV10-2
size: .
J: TRBJ2-2
D: .

CDR3: CASSDEAGGKLFF
DNA: TGTGCCAGCAGTGACGAGGCCGGAGGGAAACTGTTTTTT
V: TRBV6-4
size: .
J: TRBJ1-4
D: .

CDR3: CASTRSPGGNTIYF
DNA: TGTGCCAGCACAAGGAGCCCGGGAGGAAACACCATATATTTT
V: TRBV6-4
size: .
J: TRBJ1-3
D: .

CDR3: CASSLNLGAYNSPLHF
DNA: TGTGCCAGCAGTTTGAACCTAGGCGCCTATAATTCACCCCTCCACTTT
V: TRBV27
size: .
J: TRBJ1-6
D: .

CDR3: CASSETQLYGYTF
DNA: TGTGCCAGCAGTGAAACACAGCTCTATGGCTACACCTTC
V: TRBV2
size: .
J: TRBJ1-2
D: .

CDR3: CASSQVAADNQPQHF
DNA: TGTGCCAGCAGCCAAGTTGCGGCGGACAATCAGCCCCAGCATTTT
V: TRBV4-2
size: .
J: TRBJ1-5
D: .

CDR3: CASSYGPNYGYTF
DNA: TGTGCCAGCAGTTACGGCCCTAACTATGGCTACACCTTC
V: TRBV7-9
size: .
J: TRBJ1-2
D: .

CDR3: CASSLAGGADSNQPQHF
DNA: TGTGCCAGCAGCTTAGCGGGGGGGGCAGATAGCAATCAGCCCCAGCATTTT
V: TRBV7-2
size: .
J: TRBJ1-5
D: .

CDR3: CASSSGPGGGGAGELFF
DNA: TGTGCCAGCAGCTCAGGCCCGGGGGGTGGAGGGGCCGGGGAGCTGTTTTTT
V: TRBV7-2
size: .
J: TRBJ2-2
D: TRBD2

CDR3: CASSPPGPTNTGELFF
DNA: TGTGCCAGCAGCCCCCCGGGACCGACGAACACCGGGGAGCTGTTTTTT
V: TRBV7-9
size: .
J: TRBJ2-2
D: .

CDR3: CASSLDLRGRHGNTEAFF
DNA: TGTGCCAGCAGTTTAGACTTGAGGGGGCGGCACGGGAACACTGAAGCTTTCTTT
V: TRBV28
size: .
J: TRBJ1-1
D: TRBD1

CDR3: CASSQENVGRVAGGSYEQYF
DNA: TGCGCCAGCAGCCAAGAAAACGTTGGGCGGGTAGCGGGGGGATCCTACGAGCAGTACTTC
V: TRBV4-3
size: once
J: TRBJ2-7
D: TRBD2

CDR3: CASSLGGTGNTIYF
DNA: TGCGCCAGCAGCTTGGGAGGAACTGGAAACACCATATATTTT
V: TRBV5-1
size: .
J: TRBJ1-3
D: .

CDR3: CASSLVGGTGDYGYTF
DNA: TGTGCCAGCAGCTTGGTAGGCGGGACAGGGGATTATGGCTACACCTTC
V: TRBV7-2
size: .
J: TRBJ1-2
D: TRBD1